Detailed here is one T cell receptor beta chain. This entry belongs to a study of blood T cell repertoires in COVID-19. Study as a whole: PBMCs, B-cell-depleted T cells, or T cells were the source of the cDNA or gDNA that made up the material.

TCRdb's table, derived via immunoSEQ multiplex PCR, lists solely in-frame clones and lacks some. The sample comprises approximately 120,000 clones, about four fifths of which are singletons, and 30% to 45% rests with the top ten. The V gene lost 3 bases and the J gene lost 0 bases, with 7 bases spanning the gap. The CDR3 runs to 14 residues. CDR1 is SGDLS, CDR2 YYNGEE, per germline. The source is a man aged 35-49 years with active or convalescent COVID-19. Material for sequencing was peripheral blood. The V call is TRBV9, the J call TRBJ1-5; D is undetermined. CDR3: CASSERASNQPQHF. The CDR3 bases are TGTGCCAGCAGCGAGAGAGCTAGCAATCAGCCCCAGCATTTT.